What follows are 4 T cell receptor beta chains derived from one specimen sequenced in a study of technical replicates of blood from four donors. The data were produced by immunoSEQ multiplex PCR, yet TCRdb's version contains in-frame clones alone and is incomplete. In the table there are 45,000 to 55,000 clones, around 94% of which are singletons. The sequencing input was T cells isolated from PBMCs. These receptors came from a human donor in good health.

V usage is TRBV10-3 and J usage is TRBJ2-7, with D tentatively TRBD2 (5 bases). The V end lost 7 bases, the J end lost 3 bases, and 19 bases lay between the germline ends. The CDR3 extends over 15 amino acids. Germline loops: CDR1 ENHRY, CDR2 SYGVKD. CDR3 nucleotide sequence: TGTGCCATCAACCAACGAGGGAGATTAGACTACGAGCAGTACTTC. This encodes CAINQRGRLDYEQYF.

In its sample, this clone was seen a few times. This chain connects TRBV29-1 to TRBJ1-1, with TRBD1 identical over 7 bases. V lost 5 bases to trimming and J lost 2 bases; unmatched junction nucleotides: 8. CDR1 is SQVTM and CDR2 is ANQGSEA in the germline V gene. This CDR3 has 14 amino acids. In nucleotides, the CDR3 is TGCAGCGTTCGCCGGGACAGACAAAACACTGAAGCTTTCTTT. Translated, it gives CSVRRDRQNTEAFF. The whole variable domain, remainder taken from reference TRBV29-1 and TRBJ1-1, is SAVISQKPSRDICQRGTSLTIQCQVDSQVTMMFWYRQQPGQSLTLIATANQGSEATYESGFVIDKFPISRPNLTFSTLTVSNMSPEDSSIYLCSVRRDRQNTEAFFGQGTRLTVV.

The rearrangement joins TRBV11-2 to TRBJ2-3; maybe TRBD2 (6 bases). Germline loops: CDR1 SGHAT, CDR2 FQNNGV. V gave up 5 bases and J gave up 0 bases, with 9 bases separating them. The CDR3 extends over 14 amino acids. The CDR3 DNA sequence: TGTGCCAGCAGCCCGGGACTTAGCACAGATACGCAGTATTTT. Its translation: CASSPGLSTDTQYF.

The chain joins TRBV6-5 to TRBJ2-7, with TRBD1 identical over 9 bases. The junction had 6 bases not matched to a gene; V was cut back by 4 bases and J by 5 bases. CDR1 and CDR2 (germline): MNHEY, SVGAGI. The CDR3 sequence is 14 residues long. The CDR3 protein is CASSWGQGRNEQYF. For the CDR3, the DNA is TGTGCCAGCAGTTGGGGACAGGGACGCAACGAGCAGTACTTC.